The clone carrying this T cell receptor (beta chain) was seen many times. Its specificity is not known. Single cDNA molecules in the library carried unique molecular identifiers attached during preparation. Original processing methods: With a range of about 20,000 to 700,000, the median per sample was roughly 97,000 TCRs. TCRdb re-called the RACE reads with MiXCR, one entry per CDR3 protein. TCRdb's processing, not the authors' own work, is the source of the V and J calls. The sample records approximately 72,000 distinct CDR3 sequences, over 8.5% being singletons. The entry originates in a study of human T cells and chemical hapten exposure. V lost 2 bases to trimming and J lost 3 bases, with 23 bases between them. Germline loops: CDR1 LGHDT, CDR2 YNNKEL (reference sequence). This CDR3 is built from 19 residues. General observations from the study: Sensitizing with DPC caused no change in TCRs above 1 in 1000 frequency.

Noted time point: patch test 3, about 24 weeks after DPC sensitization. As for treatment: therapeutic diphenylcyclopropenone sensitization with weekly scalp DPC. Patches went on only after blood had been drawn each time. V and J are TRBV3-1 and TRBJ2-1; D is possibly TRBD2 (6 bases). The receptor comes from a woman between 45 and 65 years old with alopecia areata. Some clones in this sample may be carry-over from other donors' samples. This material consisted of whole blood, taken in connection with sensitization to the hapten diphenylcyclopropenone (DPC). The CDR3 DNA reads TGTGCCAGCAGCCAACATCTTTTTTCGGGGCGGGAAAACTACAATGAGCAGTTCTTC. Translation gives CASSQHLFSGRENYNEQFF.